This TCR beta chain is from a study of T cell repertoires in cytomegalovirus infection (dated by TCRdb to 2018 to 2020). Study-level background: Alongside well-studied HLA-B-restricted epitopes, the peptide stimulations were aimed at recently identified HLA-C-restricted CMV epitopes, whose presentation resists viral immunomodulation. The HLA type of each donor mattered for the analysis, because public TCR beta signatures pointed to carriage of CMV infection along with the matching HLA type.

Only a few counts were recorded for this clonotype. Its antigen is still unknown. Nothing much larger sits one base from this clone, and base qualities are not available. From a lookup of the germline V gene (reference sequence), CDR1 and CDR2 are DFQATT and SNEGSKA. The CDR3 goes from the cysteine to the phenylalanine over 16 residues. Only the CDR3 portion is preserved as DNA: 48 bases, with reading frame beginning at the first base. V lost 0 bases and J lost 6 bases; the stretch between them is 18 bases long. The instrument given in TCRdb is Illumina HiSeq 1500. TCRdb reprocessed the public reads (quality trimming at Q25 with fastp, clone calling with MiXCR) and kept in-frame beta chains. Every distinct CDR3 protein forms one entry, paired with its most common genes and DNA. The sample contains around 430,000 distinct CDR3 sequences, 42% of them found a single time. The ten biggest clones cover around two fifths of the sample.

The treatment or condition label, read with the paper, signifies: in vitro stimulation with specific CMV peptide epitopes to enrich CMV-specific T cells. Paper-wide results and their limitations: The ex vivo response was dominated by HLA-C-restricted CMV-specific TCR beta clonotypes, which also provided the single most frequent clonotype in two of eight donors. Cumulative frequency of public TCR beta family members discriminated carriers of CMV infection plus the relevant HLA type in this cohort and an independent approximately 370-donor cohort.

The sequence links TRBV20-1 to TRBJ2-1, with the D gene uncertain. This specimen consisted of cultured PBMCs, obtained from culture after CMV antigen stimulation. This TCR derives from a human donor in good health (CMV status not recorded). Some clones in this sample may be carry-over from other donors' samples. The DNA sequence follows: TGCAGTGCTAGAGACCCAGTCCGGACCGTGGGCAATGAGCAGTTCTTC. Translated, it reads CSARDPVRTVGNEQFF.